A selection of T cell receptor beta chains follows, all from one sample in a study of Graves' ophthalmopathy and Graves' hyperthyroidism. TCRdb processed the multiplex PCR reads anew with MiXCR; each CDR3 protein has one entry. The sample comprises about 1.1 million distinct CDR3 sequences, about 40% of which are singletons, and over 8.5% rests with the top ten. The sequenced sample consisted of peripheral blood or thyroid tissue (not recorded which). These receptors all stem from an adult man with Graves' hyperthyroidism. Each CDR3 is given with its conserved first and last residue. D genes are given only for firm matches. Where a row states a size, it is once, few, many or the class of an expanded clone; other rows omit it.

d_gene	abundance	v_gene	j_gene	CDR3aa	CDR3nt
NA	NA	TRBV2	TRBJ1-4	CASSPREGNEKLFF	TGTGCCAGCAGCCCGCGGGAGGGGAATGAAAAACTGTTTTTT
NA	NA	TRBV20-1	TRBJ1-4	CSASLAAGDEKLFF	TGCAGTGCTAGTCTAGCAGCGGGTGATGAAAAACTGTTTTTT
NA	many	TRBV2	TRBJ2-5	CASSEDTFQETQYF	TGTGCCAGCAGTGAAGACACTTTCCAAGAGACCCAGTACTTC
NA	many	TRBV15	TRBJ1-5	CATSLRMGQPQHF	TGTGCCACCAGCTTGCGAATGGGTCAGCCCCAGCATTTT
NA	NA	TRBV3-1	TRBJ2-7	CASSQTVEQYF	TGTGCCAGCAGCCAAACCGTCGAGCAGTACTTC
NA	many	TRBV6-5	TRBJ1-2	CASSTHPVLDGYTF	TGTGCCAGCAGTACCCACCCCGTCCTAGATGGCTACACCTTC
NA	NA	TRBV4-3	TRBJ2-2	CASSLLTGTWELFF	TGCGCCAGCAGCCTATTAACAGGCACCTGGGAGCTGTTTTTT
NA	NA	TRBV6-5	TRBJ2-5	CASSLPEAVVAQYF	TGTGCCAGCAGCCTACCCGAGGCCGTGGTGGCCCAGTACTTC
NA	NA	TRBV6-5	TRBJ1-1	CASSYSQLVTEAFF	TGTGCCAGCAGTTACTCGCAGTTGGTCACTGAAGCTTTCTTT
NA	NA	TRBV3-1	TRBJ1-1	CASSQGSALGRFAFF	TGTGCCAGCAGCCAAGGTAGTGCACTGGGCAGGTTTGCTTTCTTT
TRBD1	NA	TRBV7-9	TRBJ1-6	CASSLANRGNSPLHF	TGTGCCAGCAGCTTAGCTAACAGGGGTAATTCACCCCTCCACTTT
NA	many	TRBV20-1	TRBJ2-7	CSALLPGTEYYEQYF	TGCAGTGCGCTTCTCCCCGGGACGGAGTACTACGAGCAGTACTTC
NA	NA	TRBV7-8	TRBJ1-3	CASSHSRSLSGDTIYF	TGCGCCAGCAGCCACAGCCGGTCACTCTCTGGAGACACCATATATTTT
NA	NA	TRBV13	TRBJ1-1	CASSSNQIGTATEAFF	TGTGCCAGCAGCTCCAACCAGATTGGGACTGCCACTGAAGCTTTCTTT
NA	NA	TRBV15	TRBJ1-5	CATSSSGFPSQPQHF	TGTGCCACCAGCAGCTCCGGATTTCCCAGTCAGCCCCAGCATTTT
NA	many	TRBV9	TRBJ1-2	CASSPSTPGHGYTF	TGTGCCAGCAGCCCGTCGACCCCTGGGCATGGCTACACCTTC
NA	NA	TRBV20-1	TRBJ2-7	CSARDLRGAYEQYF	TGCAGTGCTAGAGATCTGAGGGGAGCCTACGAGCAGTACTTC
NA	few	TRBV4-3	TRBJ2-7	CASSQPTGRFAYEQYF	TGCGCCAGCAGCCAACCTACCGGGAGATTCGCCTACGAGCAGTACTTC
NA	NA	TRBV20-1	TRBJ2-5	CSARYAQETQYF	TGCAGTGCTAGATATGCTCAAGAGACCCAGTACTTC
NA	NA	TRBV2	TRBJ1-5	CASSGQYQPQHF	TGTGCCAGCAGTGGGCAGTACCAGCCCCAGCATTTT
NA	many	TRBV14	TRBJ2-7	CASSQDPRSEQYF	TGTGCCAGCAGCCAAGATCCCCGATCCGAGCAGTACTTC
NA	few	TRBV10-3	TRBJ2-2	CAIKGARTAGSGNTGELFF	TGTGCCATCAAGGGTGCGCGTACAGCCGGCTCTGGAAACACCGGGGAGCTGTTTTTT
NA	many	TRBV7-9	TRBJ1-5	CASSWGATGRNQPQHF	TGTGCCAGCAGCTGGGGTGCGACAGGAAGGAATCAGCCCCAGCATTTT
NA	NA	TRBV6-5	TRBJ1-5	CASSELFTSNQPQHF	TGTGCCAGCAGTGAACTGTTCACGAGCAATCAGCCCCAGCATTTT
TRBD1	many	TRBV7-9	TRBJ2-7	CASSPTGQGVYYEQYF	TGTGCCAGCAGCCCCACCGGACAGGGGGTCTACTACGAGCAGTACTTC
TRBD1	many	TRBV10-3	TRBJ1-1	CAISESDYYTGVTEAFF	TGTGCCATCAGTGAGTCGGATTACTACACAGGGGTAACTGAAGCTTTCTTT
NA	once	TRBV7-8	TRBJ2-7	CASSWATLTYEQYF	TGTGCCAGCAGCTGGGCTACTCTTACCTACGAGCAGTACTTC
NA	few	TRBV20-1	TRBJ1-5	CSARAPEDGSTQETQHF	TGCAGTGCTAGAGCCCCCGAGGACGGATCCACCCAAGAGACCCAGCATTTT
NA	NA	TRBV11-2	TRBJ1-2	CASSPWRQGRYTF	TGTGCCAGCAGCCCTTGGCGGCAGGGCCGCTACACCTTC
NA	few	TRBV14	TRBJ2-5	CASSPRWVSEETQYF	TGTGCCAGCTCACCCAGGTGGGTGTCGGAAGAGACCCAGTACTTC
NA	many	TRBV20-1	TRBJ1-4	CSASGQTALLFF	TGCAGTGCTAGTGGCCAGACGGCCCTTTTGTTTTTT
NA	NA	TRBV7-6	TRBJ2-2	CASSLGVPGAGELFF	TGTGCCAGCAGCTTAGGGGTACCGGGCGCCGGGGAGCTGTTTTTT
NA	NA	TRBV7-9	TRBJ1-6	CASSLSGLPLHF	TGTGCCAGCAGCTTATCGGGGCTCCCCCTCCACTTT
NA	many	TRBV19	TRBJ1-1	CASRNMNTEAFF	TGTGCCAGTAGGAACATGAACACTGAAGCTTTCTTT
NA	few	TRBV2	TRBJ1-2	CASKMLGRPSYTF	TGTGCCAGCAAGATGCTCGGGCGTCCCTCCTACACCTTC
TRBD1	many	TRBV7-6	TRBJ2-7	CASSGPGQGPYEQYF	TGTGCCAGCAGCGGGCCGGGACAGGGACCATACGAGCAGTACTTC
NA	few	TRBV20-1	TRBJ1-4	CSARDLGGLGEKLFF	TGCAGTGCTAGAGACCTAGGTGGGTTGGGCGAAAAACTGTTTTTT
TRBD1	few	TRBV5-1	TRBJ1-6	CASTLGQGSNSPLHF	TGCGCCAGCACCCTCGGACAGGGAAGTAATTCACCCCTCCACTTT
NA	few	TRBV4-3	TRBJ1-1	CASSHWGAGNTEAFF	TGCGCCAGCAGCCACTGGGGGGCAGGAAACACTGAAGCTTTCTTT
TRBD2	many	TRBV19	TRBJ2-2	CASSRGGRGTGELFF	TGTGCCAGTAGTCGCGGGGGGCGCGGCACCGGGGAGCTGTTTTTT
NA	NA	TRBV5-4	TRBJ2-5	CASSLGDYQETQYF	TGTGCCAGCAGCTTGGGGGACTACCAAGAGACCCAGTACTTC
NA	many	TRBV19	TRBJ1-1	CASSIVFGAEAFF	TGTGCCAGTAGTATAGTTTTTGGGGCTGAAGCTTTCTTT
TRBD1	once	TRBV14	TRBJ1-1	CASSQVPDDRVGAFF	TGTGCCAGCAGCCAAGTCCCTGATGACAGGGTAGGAGCTTTCTTT
TRBD2	many	TRBV29-1	TRBJ2-7	CSVELLAGESYEQYF	TGCAGCGTTGAGTTACTAGCGGGAGAATCCTACGAGCAGTACTTC
NA	few	TRBV6-6	TRBJ1-5	CASSYGGTGAGSQPQHF	TGTGCCAGCAGTTACGGGGGGACGGGTGCGGGGTCTCAGCCCCAGCATTTT
NA	NA	TRBV4-3	TRBJ1-6	CASSDSDSPPHF	TGCGCCAGCAGCGACAGTGATTCACCCCCCCACTTT
TRBD2	few	TRBV13	TRBJ2-7	CASSSSGTRAYEQYF	TGTGCCAGCAGCTCCTCCGGGACTAGAGCCTACGAGCAGTACTTC
NA	NA	TRBV10-3	TRBJ2-2	CASSRVGGRGTGELFF	TGTGCCAGCTCCCGCGTCGGCGGCCGAGGCACCGGGGAGCTGTTTTTT
NA	many	TRBV10-3	TRBJ1-1	CAINEREDGTEAFF	TGTGCCATCAATGAGAGGGAGGATGGCACTGAAGCTTTCTTT
TRBD2	NA	TRBV20-1	TRBJ2-7	CSAGEGRLAGVYEQYF	TGCAGTGCTGGGGAAGGGCGACTAGCGGGAGTCTACGAGCAGTACTTC
NA	NA	TRBV6-5	TRBJ2-6	CASSYIRGSGANVLTF	TGTGCCAGCAGTTACATCCGAGGGTCCGGGGCCAACGTCCTGACTTTC
TRBD2	NA	TRBV20-1	TRBJ2-7	CSANGQTSGRLEQYF	TGCAGTGCCAATGGGCAGACTAGCGGGAGGCTCGAGCAGTACTTC
NA	NA	TRBV28	TRBJ1-6	CASSRDVSSYNSPLHF	TGTGCCAGCAGTCGGGACGTGAGCTCCTATAATTCACCCCTCCACTTT
NA	few	TRBV5-1	TRBJ1-2	CASSLDGGVDGYTF	TGCGCCAGCAGCTTGGATGGGGGCGTTGATGGCTACACCTTC
NA	NA	TRBV30	TRBJ2-5	CAWSLVGETQYF	TGTGCCTGGAGTTTAGTGGGAGAGACCCAGTACTTC
NA	many	TRBV10-3	TRBJ1-2	CAISEVAEGSDGYTF	TGTGCCATCAGTGAGGTGGCCGAGGGGTCGGATGGCTACACCTTC
NA	few	TRBV6-6	TRBJ1-1	CASSLGLVNTEAFF	TGTGCCAGCAGTTTGGGGCTGGTGAACACTGAAGCTTTCTTT